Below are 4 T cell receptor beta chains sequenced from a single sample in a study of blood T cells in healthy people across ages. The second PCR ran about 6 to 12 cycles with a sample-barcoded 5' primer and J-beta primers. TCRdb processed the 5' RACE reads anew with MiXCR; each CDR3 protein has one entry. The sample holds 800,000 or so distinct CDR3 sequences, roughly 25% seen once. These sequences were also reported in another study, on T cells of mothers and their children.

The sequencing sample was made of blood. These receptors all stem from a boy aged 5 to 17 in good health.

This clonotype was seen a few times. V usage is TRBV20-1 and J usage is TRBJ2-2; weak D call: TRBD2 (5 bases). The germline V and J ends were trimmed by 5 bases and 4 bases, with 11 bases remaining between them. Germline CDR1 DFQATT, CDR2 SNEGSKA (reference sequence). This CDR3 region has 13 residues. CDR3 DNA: TGCAGTGCTCTTCGGGGTCCCACCGGGGAGCTGTTTTTT. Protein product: CSALRGPTGELFF.

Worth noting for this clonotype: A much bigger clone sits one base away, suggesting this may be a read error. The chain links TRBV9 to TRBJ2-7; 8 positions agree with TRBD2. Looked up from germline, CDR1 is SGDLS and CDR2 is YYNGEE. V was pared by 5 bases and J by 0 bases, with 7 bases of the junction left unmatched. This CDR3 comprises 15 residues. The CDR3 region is CASSKSGGSSYEQYF. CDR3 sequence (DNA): TGTGCCAGCAGTAAAAGCGGGGGTAGCTCCTACGAGCAGTACTTC.

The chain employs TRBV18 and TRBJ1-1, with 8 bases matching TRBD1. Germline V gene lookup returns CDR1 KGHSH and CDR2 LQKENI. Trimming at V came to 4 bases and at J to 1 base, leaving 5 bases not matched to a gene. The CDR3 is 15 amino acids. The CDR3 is CASSRRQGQNTEAFF. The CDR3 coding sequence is TGTGCCAGCTCACGCCGACAGGGGCAGAACACTGAAGCTTTCTTT.

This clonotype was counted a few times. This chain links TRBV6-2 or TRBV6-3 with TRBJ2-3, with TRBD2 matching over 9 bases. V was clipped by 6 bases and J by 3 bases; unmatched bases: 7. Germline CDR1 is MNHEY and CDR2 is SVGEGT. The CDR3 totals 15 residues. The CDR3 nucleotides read TGTGCCAGCAGCTATCTAGCGGGGAAGACAGATACGCAGTATTTT. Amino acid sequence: CASSYLAGKTDTQYF.